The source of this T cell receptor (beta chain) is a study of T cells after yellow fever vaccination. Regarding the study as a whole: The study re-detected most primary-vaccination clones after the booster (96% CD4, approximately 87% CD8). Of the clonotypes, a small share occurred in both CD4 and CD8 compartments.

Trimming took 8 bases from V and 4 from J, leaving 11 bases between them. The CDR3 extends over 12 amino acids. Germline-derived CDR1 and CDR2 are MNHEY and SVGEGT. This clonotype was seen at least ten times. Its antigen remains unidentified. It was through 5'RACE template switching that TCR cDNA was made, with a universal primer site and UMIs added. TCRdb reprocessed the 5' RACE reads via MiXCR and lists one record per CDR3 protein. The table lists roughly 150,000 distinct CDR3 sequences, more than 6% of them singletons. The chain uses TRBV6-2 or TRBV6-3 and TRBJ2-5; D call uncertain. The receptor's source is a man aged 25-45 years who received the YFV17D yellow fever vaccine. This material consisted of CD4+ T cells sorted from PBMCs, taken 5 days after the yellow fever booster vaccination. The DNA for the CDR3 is TGTGCCAGCCGTTTGTCCGGAGAGACCCAGTACTTC. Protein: CASRLSGETQYF.